Following are 30 T cell receptor beta chains from one sample sequenced in a study of shared clonotypes between healthy human individuals. Assay: immunoSEQ multiplex PCR; the TCRdb copy retains only in-frame clones and omits some. The data contain some 660,000 clones, more than 70% of them singletons. The sequenced material came from memory CD4+ T cells sorted from blood. The sample's subset: CD45RA-negative fraction. These receptors all come from a woman in her thirties in good health.

The rearrangement links TRBV5-1 to TRBJ2-7, with 14 bases identical to TRBD2. CDR1 SGHRS and CDR2 YFSETQ come from the germline V gene. J gave up 6 bases and V 4 bases, and 9 bases lay outside the gene matches. The CDR3 has 16 amino acids. The CDR3 DNA is TGCGCCAGCAGCCCCCAGACTAGCGGGAGGGCAAGCGAGCAGTACTTC. It is translated as CASSPQTSGRASEQYF.

The J gene is TRBJ2-7, the V gene TRBV5-1, with 7 bases that match TRBD2. The CDR3 has 13 amino acids. The V segment lost 6 bases and the J segment 6 bases; nucleotides outside the gene matches: 9. Germline V gene sequence: CDR1 SGHRS, CDR2 YFSETQ. The CDR3 nucleotides read TGCGCCAGCAAAACCGGGGGGAGTCGCGAGCAGTACTTC. Encoded protein: CASKTGGSREQYF. Variable domain in full (rest from reference TRBV5-1 and TRBJ2-7): KAGVTQTPRYLIKTRGQQVTLSCSPISGHRSVSWYQQTPGQGLQFLFEYFSETQRNKGNFPGRFSGRQFSNSRSEMNVSTLELGDSALYLCASKTGGSREQYFGPGTRLTVT.

The chain carries TRBV6-5 and TRBJ1-4; the D is unclear. CDR3 length equals 16 residues. The germline V gene has CDR1 MNHEY and CDR2 SVGAGI. V shed 4 bases and J shed 0 bases, with 12 bases lying between them. CDR3 sequence: CASSLFVSATNEKLFF. In nucleotides, the CDR3 is TGTGCCAGCAGTTTATTTGTGTCAGCAACTAATGAAAAACTGTTTTTT.

This clone was seen once. V gene TRBV18 combines with J gene TRBJ2-5; D might be TRBD2 (6 bases). The V and J ends lost 0 bases and 9 bases respectively, with 11 bases between them. Germline V gene lookup returns CDR1 KGHSH and CDR2 LQKENI. CDR3 length equals 13 residues. The CDR3, as DNA: TGTGCCAGCTCACCACCGGGACTTTCTGCCCAGTACTTC. Protein sequence: CASSPPGLSAQYF.

The chain links TRBV27 to TRBJ2-7; D uncertain. Germline loops: CDR1 MNHEY, CDR2 SMNVEV (reference sequence). Trimming removed 4 bases from V and 6 bases from J, with 10 bases in between. CDR3 length equals 12 residues. The CDR3 DNA reads as TGTGCCAGCAGTTCGCGGATCTCCGAGCAGTACTTC. Translation gives CASSSRISEQYF.

This clone was observed once. The V call is TRBV9, the J call TRBJ2-1; 12 positions agree with TRBD2. The germline gives CDR1 SGDLS, CDR2 YYNGEE. This CDR3 region has 15 residues. V lost 3 bases, J lost 5 bases, and 3 bases stayed unmatched. The CDR3 nucleotides are TGTGCCAGCAGCGACTGGACTAGCGGGAACAATGAGCAGTTCTTC. It codes for CASSDWTSGNNEQFF.

The sample holds a few counts of this clone. The rearrangement joins TRBV5-1 to TRBJ2-2, with D possibly called TRBD1 or TRBD2 (5 bases each). From germline, CDR1 is SGHRS and CDR2 YFSETQ. There are 14 residues in the CDR3. V lost 4 bases and J 7 bases, leaving 14 bases between the germline ends. The CDR3 reads CASSHSREIGELFF. The CDR3 nucleotides are TGCGCCAGCAGCCACAGCAGGGAGATCGGGGAGCTGTTTTTT.

This rearrangement joins TRBV29-1 to TRBJ2-2; 9 nucleotides line up with TRBD2. The germline V gene encodes CDR1 SQVTM and CDR2 ANQGSEA. V was pared by 7 bases and J by 7 bases, with 16 bases of the junction left unmatched. The CDR3 extends over 16 amino acids. CDR3 amino acids: CSAGGSGTSFGGELFF. DNA for the CDR3: TGCAGCGCCGGCGGCTCCGGGACTAGCTTCGGCGGGGAGCTGTTTTTT.

As for this clone: This sequence may be a read error, since a much larger clone differs from it by one base. This chain links TRBV28 with TRBJ2-6; unclear D gene. The CDR3 has 15 amino acids. V shed 3 bases and J shed 0 bases, with 6 bases lying between them. The V gene's germline CDR1 is MDHEN and CDR2 SYDVKM. CDR3 sequence: CASSLWGSGANVLTF. The CDR3 DNA reads TGTGCCAGCAGTTTGTGGGGCTCTGGGGCCAACGTCCTGACTTTC. The variable domain in full, with the rest retrieved from reference TRBV28 and TRBJ2-6, is DVKVTQSSRYLVKRTGEKVFLECVQDMDHENMFWYRQDPGLGLRLIYFSYDVKMKEKGDIPEGYSVSREKKERFSLILESASTNQTSMYLCASSLWGSGANVLTFGAGSRLTVL.

The J gene is TRBJ1-2, the V gene TRBV6-5, with a tentative D call TRBD1 (6 bases). The V gene's germline CDR1 is MNHEY and CDR2 SVGAGI. CDR3 length: 13 residues. Trimming pared 6 bases from V and 8 bases from J, leaving 16 bases between. CDR3 DNA sequence: TGTGCCAGCAGCCCCGGCAGGGGAGGAGGCTACACCTTC. Translation gives CASSPGRGGGYTF.

With regard to this clone: Other nucleotide sequences from this sample produce the same CDR3. The genes are TRBV28 and TRBJ2-5; D is perhaps TRBD1 or TRBD2 (5 bases each). Per the germline V gene, CDR1 is MDHEN and CDR2 is SYDVKM. The CDR3 totals 14 residues. Trimming removed 3 bases at V and 3 bases at J, with 11 bases between. In nucleotides, the CDR3 is TGTGCCAGCAGTTTGGTGGGGCGGGAAGAGACCCAGTACTTC. This codes for CASSLVGREETQYF. Based on the CDR3 plus reference TRBV28 and TRBJ2-5, the full variable domain is DVKVTQSSRYLVKRTGEKVFLECVQDMDHENMFWYRQDPGLGLRLIYFSYDVKMKEKGDIPEGYSVSREKKERFSLILESASTNQTSMYLCASSLVGREETQYFGPGTRLLVL.

V usage is TRBV6-5 and J usage is TRBJ2-1; 7 positions agree with TRBD2. The CDR3 extends over 16 amino acids. V was pared by 0 bases and J by 7 bases, with 9 bases of the junction left unmatched. Germline-derived CDR1 and CDR2 are MNHEY and SVGAGI. In nucleotides, the CDR3 is TGTGCCAGCAGTTACTCCTCAAGACTAGCTGCTAATGAGCAGTTCTTC. Protein product: CASSYSSRLAANEQFF.

The J gene is TRBJ2-3, the V gene TRBV2; 7 bases line up with TRBD2. CDR3 size: 15 residues. Germline CDR1 is SNHLY and CDR2 is FYNNEI. V trimming: 7 bases; J trimming: 6 bases; junction bases outside the gene matches: 13. This CDR3 is CASTLGAGVADTQYF. The CDR3 DNA reads as TGTGCCAGCACCTTAGGGGCGGGAGTGGCGGATACGCAGTATTTT.

This clone was seen a single time. This sample includes further DNA sequences coding for the same CDR3. This chain uses TRBV2 with TRBJ1-3; D is unclear. The CDR3 sequence is 13 residues long. Germline CDR1 and CDR2: SNHLY and FYNNEI. Trimming took 1 base from V and 4 from J, leaving 5 bases between them. CDR3 sequence: CASSEVGGNTIYF. In DNA, the CDR3 is TGTGCCAGCAGTGAAGTGGGAGGAAACACCATATATTTT.

CDR3 coding DNA: TGTGCCAGCAGTTTAAAGGTTGAGGTGGCTCAGCCCCAGCATTTT. It codes for CASSLKVEVAQPQHF. This chain joins TRBV28 and TRBJ1-5, with D unresolved. CDR1 and CDR2 (germline): MDHEN, SYDVKM. Trimming took off 2 bases at V and 6 bases at J, with 14 bases between the two ends. The CDR3 sequence is 15 residues long.

J is TRBJ2-1 and V is TRBV2; D gene ambiguous. Germline CDR1 and CDR2: SNHLY and FYNNEI. The CDR3 loop spans 13 amino acids. V lost 4 bases and J 7 bases, leaving 11 bases between the germline ends. The CDR3: CASSALAFNEQFF. The CDR3 DNA reads TGTGCCAGCAGTGCTTTAGCTTTTAATGAGCAGTTCTTC.

This sequence joins TRBV29-1 and TRBJ1-1, with D hard to call. The CDR3 totals 15 residues. Germline V CDR1 and CDR2: SQVTM, ANQGSEA. V lost 6 bases and J 1 base, leaving 18 bases between the germline ends. The chain's CDR3 is CSVVGVSNSNTEAFF. For the CDR3, the DNA is TGCAGCGTCGTTGGGGTGAGTAATTCGAACACTGAAGCTTTCTTT.

Only a few counts were recorded for this clone. The chain links TRBV2 to TRBJ2-7, with unresolved D. Germline V gene sequence: CDR1 SNHLY, CDR2 FYNNEI. The germline V and J ends were trimmed by 6 bases and 7 bases, with 10 bases remaining between them. This CDR3 spans 11 amino acids. The CDR3 DNA follows: TGTGCCAGCAGCCCCTTTTCGGAGCAGTACTTC. The encoded protein is CASSPFSEQYF.

The V and J genes are TRBV21-1 and TRBJ2-5; the D segment call TRBD1 is taken from the table without a DNA check. TRBV21-1 is flagged as a pseudogene. The CDR3 contains 12 residues. CDR3 nucleotide sequence: TGTGCCAACAGGGCCGATTCAGAGACCCAGTACTTC. Residues: CANRADSETQYF.

The rearrangement uses TRBV30 and TRBJ1-3; no clear D. Germline lookup yields CDR1 GTSNPN and CDR2 SVGIG (reference sequence). The CDR3 totals 14 residues. Between the trimmed V and J ends, which lost 1 base and 0 bases, there was a span of 7 bases. In DNA form, the CDR3 reads TGTGCCTGGAGTGGAGACTACTCTGGAAACACCATATATTTT. It encodes CAWSGDYSGNTIYF. The entire variable domain, with the rest obtained from reference TRBV30 and TRBJ1-3, is as follows: SQTIHQWPATLVQPVGSPLSLECTVEGTSNPNLYWYRQAAGRGLQLLFYSVGIGQISSEVPQNLSASRPQDRQFILSSKKLLLSDSGFYLCAWSGDYSGNTIYFGEGSWLTVV.

V and J are TRBV5-4 and TRBJ2-7; D is possibly TRBD1 or TRBD2 (5 bases each). The germline V and J ends were trimmed by 0 bases and 2 bases, with 12 bases remaining between them. CDR1 is SGHNT and CDR2 is YYREEE in the germline V gene (reference sequence). The CDR3 runs 15 residues. DNA for the CDR3: TGTGCCAGCAGCTTGGATGGGGACCCGACCTACGAGCAGTACTTC. This gives the protein CASSLDGDPTYEQYF.

The V and J genes are TRBV19 and TRBJ1-2; D possibly corresponds to TRBD1 (5 bases). V was shortened by 3 bases and J by 8 bases, with 13 bases between the two germline ends. CDR1 and CDR2 (germline): LNHDA, SQIVND (reference sequence). The CDR3 runs 13 residues. CDR3: CASSMGLAGGYTF. The CDR3 DNA reads TGTGCCAGTAGTATGGGGCTGGCCGGAGGCTACACCTTC.

This chain uses TRBV7-2 with TRBJ2-1; D is unresolved. Trimming removed 4 bases from V and 7 bases from J, with 5 bases in between. Germline V gene sequence: CDR1 SGHTA, CDR2 FQGNSA. This CDR3 has 11 residues. CDR3 DNA: TGTGCCAGCAGCTCCTTTAATGAGCAGTTCTTC. It translates to CASSSFNEQFF.

The J gene is TRBJ1-5, the V gene TRBV30; no firm D call. Germline values: CDR1 GTSNPN, CDR2 SVGIG (reference sequence). With 2 bases removed from V and 1 base from J, the gap between germline ends came to 9 bases. This CDR3 contains 14 residues. In DNA form, the CDR3 reads TGTGCCTGGAGTATGTCGGTAAGCAATCAGCCCCAGCATTTT. Translation: CAWSMSVSNQPQHF.

V usage is TRBV5-8 and J usage is TRBJ1-1; TRBD1 might be the D (6 bases). V was shortened by 0 bases and J by 6 bases, with 15 bases between the two germline ends. The CDR3 is made up of 15 amino acids. Germline V gene data show CDR1 as SGHTS and CDR2 as YDEGEE. The CDR3 spells CASSLAVGGRAEAFF. In DNA form, the CDR3 reads TGTGCCAGCAGCTTGGCCGTAGGGGGTAGAGCTGAAGCTTTCTTT. The full variable domain, completed using reference TRBV5-8 and TRBJ1-1, is EAGVTQSPTHLIKTRGQQATLRCSPISGHTSVYWYQQALGLGLQFLLWYDEGEERNRGNFPPRFSGRQFPNYSSELNVNALELEDSALYLCASSLAVGGRAEAFFGQGTRLTVV.

This chain connects TRBV11-3 to TRBJ2-7; D uncertain. The V and J ends lost 1 base and 4 bases respectively, with 5 bases between them. Germline values: CDR1 SGHNT, CDR2 YENEEA. The CDR3 is 12 amino acids. CDR3 nucleotide sequence: TGTGCCAGCAGCTTAGGTCAGTACGAGCAGTACTTC. As protein: CASSLGQYEQYF. Supplemented by reference TRBV11-3 and TRBJ2-7, the full variable domain reads EAGVVQSPRYKIIEKKQPVAFWCNPISGHNTLYWYLQNLGQGPELLIRYENEEAVDDSQLPKDRFSAERLKGVDSTLKIQPAELGDSAVYLCASSLGQYEQYFGPGTRLTVT.

The CDR3 reads CASKRDSMYEQYF. In DNA form, the CDR3 reads TGTGCCAGTAAGAGGGACTCCATGTACGAGCAGTACTTC. The J gene is TRBJ2-7, the V gene TRBV2, with D tentatively TRBD2 (6 bases). Per germline, CDR1 SNHLY and CDR2 FYNNEI. Between the trimmed V and J ends, which lost 9 bases and 4 bases, there was a span of 16 bases. The CDR3 consists of 13 residues.

The chain combines TRBV4-2 with TRBJ2-5, with no clear D. Germline V gene lookup returns CDR1 LGHNA and CDR2 YNFKEQ. Between the trimmed V and J ends, which lost 0 bases and 5 bases, there was a span of 10 bases. CDR3 size: 14 residues. In DNA form, the CDR3 reads TGTGCCAGCAGCCAAGATGGGAATATGGAGACCCAGTACTTC. Translated: CASSQDGNMETQYF.

The chain employs TRBV29-1 and TRBJ2-7; 9 positions agree with TRBD1. The germline V gene has CDR1 SQVTM and CDR2 ANQGSEA. The CDR3 spans 14 residues. The V and J ends lost 4 bases and 3 bases, in that order; junction bases with no gene match: 7. This chain's CDR3 is CSVASGTGNYEQYF. CDR3 sequence (DNA): TGCAGCGTTGCATCCGGGACAGGGAACTACGAGCAGTACTTC.

The rearrangement joins TRBV5-1 to TRBJ2-6, with D possibly TRBD2 on 6 matching bases. The CDR3 totals 15 residues. V was shortened by 4 bases and J by 3 bases, with 11 bases between the two germline ends. Germline lookup yields CDR1 SGHRS and CDR2 YFSETQ. The DNA for the CDR3 is TGCGCCAGCAGCCCCGGAGGGGTTGGGGCCAACGTCCTGACTTTC. Translated, it gives CASSPGGVGANVLTF.